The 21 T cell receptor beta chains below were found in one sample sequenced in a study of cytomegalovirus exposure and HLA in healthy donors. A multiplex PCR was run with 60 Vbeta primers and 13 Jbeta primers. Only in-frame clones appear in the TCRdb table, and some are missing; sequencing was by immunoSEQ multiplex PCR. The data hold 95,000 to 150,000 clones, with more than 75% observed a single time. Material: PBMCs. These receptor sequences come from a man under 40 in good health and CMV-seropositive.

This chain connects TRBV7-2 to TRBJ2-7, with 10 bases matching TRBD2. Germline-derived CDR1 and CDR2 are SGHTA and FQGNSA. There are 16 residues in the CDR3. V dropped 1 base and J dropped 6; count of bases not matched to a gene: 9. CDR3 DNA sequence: TGTGCCAGCAGCTTAGTATCCAGCGGGAGGGCAAGCGAGCAGTACTTC. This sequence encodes CASSLVSSGRASEQYF.

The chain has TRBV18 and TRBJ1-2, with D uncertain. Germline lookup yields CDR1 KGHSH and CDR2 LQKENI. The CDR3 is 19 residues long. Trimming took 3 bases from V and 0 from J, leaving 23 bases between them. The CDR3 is CASSPVMAGALGANYGYTF. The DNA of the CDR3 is TGTGCCAGCTCACCTGTAATGGCAGGTGCGCTCGGGGCTAACTATGGCTACACCTTC.

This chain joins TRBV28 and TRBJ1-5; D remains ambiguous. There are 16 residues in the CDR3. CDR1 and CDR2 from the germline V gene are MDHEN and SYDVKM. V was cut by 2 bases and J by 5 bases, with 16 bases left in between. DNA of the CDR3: TGTGCCAGCAGTTTAGAGGGCGGCGCGGGTCATCAGCCCCAGCATTTT. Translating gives CASSLEGGAGHQPQHF.

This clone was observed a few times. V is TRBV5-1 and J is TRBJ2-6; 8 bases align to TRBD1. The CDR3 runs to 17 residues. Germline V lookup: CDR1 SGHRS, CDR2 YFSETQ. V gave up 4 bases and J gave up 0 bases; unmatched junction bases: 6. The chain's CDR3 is CASSAGTGDSGANVLTF. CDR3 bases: TGCGCCAGCAGCGCCGGGACAGGCGACTCTGGGGCCAACGTCCTGACTTTC.

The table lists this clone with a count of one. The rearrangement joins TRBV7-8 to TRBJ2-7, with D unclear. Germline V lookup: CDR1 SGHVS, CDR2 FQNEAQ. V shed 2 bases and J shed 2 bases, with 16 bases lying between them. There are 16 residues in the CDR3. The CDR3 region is CASSLRSQPLTYEQYF. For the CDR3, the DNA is TGTGCCAGCAGCTTAAGGAGCCAGCCTTTAACCTACGAGCAGTACTTC.

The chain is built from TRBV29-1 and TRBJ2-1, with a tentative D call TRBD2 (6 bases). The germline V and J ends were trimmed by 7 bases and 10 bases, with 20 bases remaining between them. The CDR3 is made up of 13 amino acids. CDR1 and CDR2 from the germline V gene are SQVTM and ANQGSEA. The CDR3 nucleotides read TGCAGCGCGTCGGGGACTGCTTATATCGAGCAGTTCTTC. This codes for CSASGTAYIEQFF.

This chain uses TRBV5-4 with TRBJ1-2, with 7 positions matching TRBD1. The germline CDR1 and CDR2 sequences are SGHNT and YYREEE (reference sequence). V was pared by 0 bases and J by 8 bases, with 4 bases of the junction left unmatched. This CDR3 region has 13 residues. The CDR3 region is CASSLGGGGGYTF. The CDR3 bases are TGTGCCAGCAGCTTGGGAGGGGGCGGAGGCTACACCTTC.

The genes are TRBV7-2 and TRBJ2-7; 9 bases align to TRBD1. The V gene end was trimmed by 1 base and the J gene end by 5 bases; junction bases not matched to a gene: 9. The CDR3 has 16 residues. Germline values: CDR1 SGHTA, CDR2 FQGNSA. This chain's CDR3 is CASSLGWLGQGNEQYF. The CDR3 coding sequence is TGTGCCAGCAGCTTAGGATGGCTGGGACAGGGTAACGAGCAGTACTTC.

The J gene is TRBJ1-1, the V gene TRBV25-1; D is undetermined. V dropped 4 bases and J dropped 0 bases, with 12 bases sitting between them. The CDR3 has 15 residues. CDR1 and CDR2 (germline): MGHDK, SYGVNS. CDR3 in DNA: TGTGCCAGCAGTGCGCGGGCCCAGTTGAACACTGAAGCTTTCTTT. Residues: CASSARAQLNTEAFF.

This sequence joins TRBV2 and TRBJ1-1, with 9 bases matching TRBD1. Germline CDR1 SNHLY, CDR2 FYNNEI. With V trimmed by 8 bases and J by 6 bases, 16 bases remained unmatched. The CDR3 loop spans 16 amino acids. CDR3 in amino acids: CASVRIRTGVQAEAFF. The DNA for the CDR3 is TGTGCCAGCGTCAGAATCCGGACAGGGGTTCAGGCTGAAGCTTTCTTT.

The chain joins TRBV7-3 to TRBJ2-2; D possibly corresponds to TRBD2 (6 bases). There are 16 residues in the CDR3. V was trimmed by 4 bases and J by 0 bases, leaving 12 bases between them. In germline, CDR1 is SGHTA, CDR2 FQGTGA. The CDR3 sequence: CASSSAGTSNTGELFF. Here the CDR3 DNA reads TGTGCCAGCAGCTCAGCCGGGACTTCGAACACCGGGGAGCTGTTTTTT.

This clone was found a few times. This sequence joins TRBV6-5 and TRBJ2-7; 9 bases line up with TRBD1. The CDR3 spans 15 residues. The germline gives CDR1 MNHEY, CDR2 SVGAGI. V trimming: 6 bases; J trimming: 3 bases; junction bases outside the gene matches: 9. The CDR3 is CASSPDRGLGYEQYF. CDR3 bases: TGTGCCAGCAGCCCGGACAGGGGTCTCGGCTACGAGCAGTACTTC.

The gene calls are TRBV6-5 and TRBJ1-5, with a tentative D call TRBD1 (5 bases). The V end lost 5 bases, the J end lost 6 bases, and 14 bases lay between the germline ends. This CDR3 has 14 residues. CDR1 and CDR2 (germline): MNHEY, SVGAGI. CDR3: CASSERRDGQPQHF. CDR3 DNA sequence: TGTGCCAGCAGTGAAAGGCGGGACGGTCAGCCCCAGCATTTT.

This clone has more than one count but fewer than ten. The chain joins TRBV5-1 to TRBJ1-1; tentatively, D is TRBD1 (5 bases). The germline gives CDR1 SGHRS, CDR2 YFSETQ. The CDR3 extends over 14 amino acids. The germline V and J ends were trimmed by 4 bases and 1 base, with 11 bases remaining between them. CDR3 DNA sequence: TGCGCCAGCAGCCGGGGGAGTGCGAACACTGAAGCTTTCTTT. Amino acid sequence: CASSRGSANTEAFF.

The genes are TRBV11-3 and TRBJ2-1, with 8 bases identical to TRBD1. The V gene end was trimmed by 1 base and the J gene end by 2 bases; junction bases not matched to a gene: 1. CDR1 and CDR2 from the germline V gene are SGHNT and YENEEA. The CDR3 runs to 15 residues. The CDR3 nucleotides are TGTGCCAGCAGCTTAGGCAGGGGGCCCTACAATGAGCAGTTCTTC. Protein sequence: CASSLGRGPYNEQFF.

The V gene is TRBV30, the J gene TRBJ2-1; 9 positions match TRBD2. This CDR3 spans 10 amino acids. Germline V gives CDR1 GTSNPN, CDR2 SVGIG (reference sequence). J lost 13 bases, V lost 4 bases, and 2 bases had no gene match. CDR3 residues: CAWKREEQFF. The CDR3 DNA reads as TGTGCCTGGAAGCGGGAGGAACAGTTCTTC.

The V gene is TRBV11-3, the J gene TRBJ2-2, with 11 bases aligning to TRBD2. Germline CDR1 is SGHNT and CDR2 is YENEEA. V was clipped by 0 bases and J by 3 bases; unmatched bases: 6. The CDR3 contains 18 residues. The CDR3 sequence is CASSLDPPSGRYTGELFF. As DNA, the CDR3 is TGTGCCAGCAGCTTAGACCCCCCTAGCGGGAGGTACACCGGGGAGCTGTTTTTT.

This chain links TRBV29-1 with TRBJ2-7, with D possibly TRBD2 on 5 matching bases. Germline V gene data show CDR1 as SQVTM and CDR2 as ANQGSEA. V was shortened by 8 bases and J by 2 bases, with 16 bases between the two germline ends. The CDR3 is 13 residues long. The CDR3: CSTRGLDTYEQYF. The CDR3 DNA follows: TGCAGCACCCGAGGACTGGATACCTACGAGCAGTACTTC.

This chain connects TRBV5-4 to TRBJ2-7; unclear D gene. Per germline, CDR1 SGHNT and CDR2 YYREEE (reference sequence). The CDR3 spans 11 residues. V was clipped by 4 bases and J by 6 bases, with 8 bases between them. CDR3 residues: CASSDSSEQYF. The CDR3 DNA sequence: TGTGCCAGCAGCGACTCGAGCGAGCAGTACTTC.

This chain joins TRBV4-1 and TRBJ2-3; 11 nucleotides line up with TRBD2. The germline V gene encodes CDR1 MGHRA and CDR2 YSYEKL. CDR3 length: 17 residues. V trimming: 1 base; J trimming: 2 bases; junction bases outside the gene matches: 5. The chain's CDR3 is CASSQGLAGGNTDTQYF. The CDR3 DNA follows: TGCGCCAGCAGCCAAGGTCTAGCGGGAGGTAACACAGATACGCAGTATTTT.

This chain's CDR3 is CASSVRDTTYEQYF. The CDR3 DNA is TGTGCCAGCAGTGTCCGGGACACTACCTACGAGCAGTACTTC. The chain employs TRBV6-1 and TRBJ2-7; possible D gene TRBD1, 6 bases. The V gene's germline CDR1 is MNHNS and CDR2 SASEGT. There are 14 residues in the CDR3. Trimming cost V 4 bases and J 2 bases, with 12 bases left between them.